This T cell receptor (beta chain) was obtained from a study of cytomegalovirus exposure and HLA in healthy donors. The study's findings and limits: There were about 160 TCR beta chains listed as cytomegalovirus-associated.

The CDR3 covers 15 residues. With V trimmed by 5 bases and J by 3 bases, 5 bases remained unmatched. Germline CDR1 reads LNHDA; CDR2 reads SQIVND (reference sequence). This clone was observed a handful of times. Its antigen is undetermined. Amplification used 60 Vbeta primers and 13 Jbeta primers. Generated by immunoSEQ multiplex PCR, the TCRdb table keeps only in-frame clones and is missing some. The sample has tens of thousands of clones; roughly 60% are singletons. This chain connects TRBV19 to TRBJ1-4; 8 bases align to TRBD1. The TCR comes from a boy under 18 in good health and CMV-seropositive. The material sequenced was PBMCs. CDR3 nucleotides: TGTGCCAGTAGTCCGGGACAGGCAGCTAATGAAAAACTGTTTTTT. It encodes CASSPGQAANEKLFF.